This passage covers 5 T cell receptor beta chains from one sample sequenced in a study of shared clonotypes between healthy human individuals. The data were produced by immunoSEQ multiplex PCR, yet TCRdb's version contains in-frame clones alone and is incomplete. This repertoire shows over a million clones, approximately 96% found once; its top ten account for approximately 1.1%. The sequenced sample consisted of naive CD4+ T cells sorted from blood. Subset: CD45RA+ positively selected. The receptors here all came from a man aged 25 to 45 in good health.

The V and J genes are TRBV5-4 and TRBJ2-1, with D unclear. Trimming removed 2 bases at V and 5 bases at J, with 8 bases between. Germline V lookup: CDR1 SGHNT, CDR2 YYREEE (reference sequence). This CDR3 spans 13 amino acids. The CDR3 here is CASSLPINNEQFF. The CDR3 coding sequence is TGTGCCAGCAGCTTACCAATCAACAATGAGCAGTTCTTC.

With regard to this clone: At one end the junction does not follow the germline gene, possibly because of a read error. The CDR3 region is CASRFGDRGVDEQFF. The CDR3 nucleotides read TGCGCCAGCCGCTTCGGGGACAGGGGGGTCGATGAGCAGTTCTTC. J is TRBJ2-1 and V is TRBV5-1; TRBD1 matches 11 bases. The CDR3 has 15 residues. CDR1 SGHRS and CDR2 YFSETQ come from the germline V gene.

Concerning this clone itself: One end of the junction is discordant with germline, which a read error may explain. Distinct nucleotide sequences in the sample also encode this CDR3. The chain recombines TRBV7-7 with TRBJ2-7, with D perhaps TRBD2 (6 bases). This CDR3 has 13 residues. CDR1 is SSHAT and CDR2 is FNYEAQ in the germline V gene (reference sequence). The CDR3 nucleotides read TGTGCTAGCAGCTTAGCGGTTGGCTACGAGCAGTACTTC. This codes for CASSLAVGYEQYF.

This chain joins TRBV9 and TRBJ2-1; D gene unclear. Deletions cut 4 bases from V and 2 bases from J, with 22 bases between. CDR1 and CDR2 (germline): SGDLS, YYNGEE. This CDR3 spans 18 amino acids. In nucleotides, the CDR3 is TGTGCCAGCAGCTTCCCCCAGAGCTCGGAAGCCCCCTACAATGAGCAGTTCTTC. This encodes CASSFPQSSEAPYNEQFF. Supplemented by reference TRBV9 and TRBJ2-1, the full variable domain reads DSGVTQTPKHLITATGQRVTLRCSPRSGDLSVYWYQQSLDQGLQFLIQYYNGEERAKGNILERFSAQQFPDLHSELNLSSLELGDSALYFCASSFPQSSEAPYNEQFFGPGTRLTVL.

The chain is built from TRBV9 and TRBJ2-7, with 11 nucleotides matching TRBD2. The CDR3 loop spans 14 amino acids. From germline, CDR1 is SGDLS and CDR2 YYNGEE. V lost 7 bases to trimming and J lost 1 base; unmatched junction nucleotides: 4. This CDR3 is CASATSGISYEQYF. CDR3 nucleotides: TGTGCCAGCGCGACTAGCGGGATTTCCTACGAGCAGTACTTC.